This TCR beta chain was documented in a study of OX40 agonist ivuxolimab in advanced cancers. This clone is a singleton in its sample. Here immunoSEQ multiplex PCR was the method, and the copy in TCRdb shows in-frame clones only, minus some. Altogether about 48,000 clones are present, 88% being singletons, with the ten largest covering about 56%. V lost 5 bases to trimming and J lost 6 bases; unmatched junction nucleotides: 3. Germline-derived CDR1 and CDR2 are SEHNR and FQNEAQ (reference sequence). The CDR3 has 13 amino acids. This specimen was CD4+ or CD8+ T cells sorted from blood, taken in a trial of the OX40 agonist ivuxolimab. This receptor was obtained from an adult with an advanced solid tumor such as melanoma, head and neck, liver or kidney cancer. The chain employs TRBV7-9 and TRBJ2-1, with TRBD1 matching 8 bases. CDR3 residues: CASSQGARNEQFF. DNA for the CDR3: TGTGCCAGCAGCCAGGGGGCGCGCAATGAGCAGTTCTTC.